This T cell receptor beta chain was sequenced during a study of CXCR3-negative and CXCR3-positive naive CD8 T cells. General study results and limits: Researchers report that CXCR3-positive naive cells carry more hydrophobic TRB CDR3s than CXCR3-negative naive cells.

Looked up from germline, CDR1 is SGHDT and CDR2 is YYEEEE. There are 13 residues in the CDR3. In preparing the TRB cDNA libraries, 5' RACE with UMI labels was used. Using the 5' RACE reads, TCRdb records one entry per CDR3 protein without DNA. The listing contains under 90,000 distinct CDR3 sequences. Turning to this clonotype: Its antigen is not identified.

The material sequenced was naive CXCR3+ CD8+ T cells from blood. Described subset: CD45RO-CCR7+CD27+CD95- naive CD8+ T cells expressing CXCR3 (TNR3+). J is TRBJ2-7 and V is TRBV5-6; without DNA, the TCRdb call of TRBD1 cannot be checked. The TCR was taken from a human donor in good health. Some clones in this sample may be carry-over from other donors' samples. The CDR3 here is CASSTPASRDQYF.